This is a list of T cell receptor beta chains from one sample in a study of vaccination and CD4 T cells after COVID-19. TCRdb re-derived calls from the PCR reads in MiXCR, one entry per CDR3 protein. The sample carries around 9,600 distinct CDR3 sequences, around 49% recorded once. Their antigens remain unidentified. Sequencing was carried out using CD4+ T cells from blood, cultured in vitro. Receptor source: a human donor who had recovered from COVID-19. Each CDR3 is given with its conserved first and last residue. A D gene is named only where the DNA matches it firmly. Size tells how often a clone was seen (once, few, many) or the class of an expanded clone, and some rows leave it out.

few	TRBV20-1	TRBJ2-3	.	CSAAGPTVDTQYF	TGCAGTGCTGCCGGGCCAACGGTGGATACGCAGTATTTT
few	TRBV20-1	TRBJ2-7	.	CSARGGAYEQYF	TGCAGTGCTAGGGGCGGAGCCTACGAGCAGTACTTC
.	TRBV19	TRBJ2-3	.	CASSMTGSQTQYF	TGTGCCAGTAGTATGACCGGCTCACAGACGCAGTATTTT
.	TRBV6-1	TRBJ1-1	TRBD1	CASSVQGVDTEAFF	TGTGCCAGCAGTGTACAGGGGGTTGACACTGAAGCTTTCTTT
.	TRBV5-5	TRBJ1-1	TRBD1	CASSFTGGGNTEAFF	TGTGCCAGCAGCTTTACAGGGGGCGGGAACACTGAAGCTTTCTTT
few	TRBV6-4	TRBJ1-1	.	CASRPGGGTEAFF	TGTGCCAGCAGGCCGGGGGGAGGCACTGAAGCTTTCTTT
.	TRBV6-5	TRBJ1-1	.	CASSYSKGANTEAFF	TGTGCCAGCAGTTACTCTAAAGGGGCGAACACTGAAGCTTTCTTT
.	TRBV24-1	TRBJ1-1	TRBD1	CATSDGDRGNTEAFF	TGTGCCACCAGTGATGGGGACAGGGGTAACACTGAAGCTTTCTTT
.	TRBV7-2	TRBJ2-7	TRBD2	CASSFSGGGDEQYF	TGTGCCAGCAGCTTTAGCGGGGGGGGGGACGAGCAGTACTTC
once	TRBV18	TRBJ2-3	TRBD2	CASSPNSGTGDTQYF	TGTGCCAGCTCACCCAATAGCGGGACGGGGGATACGCAGTATTTT
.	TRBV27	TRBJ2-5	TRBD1	CASSFGTGGIETQYF	TGTGCCAGCAGCTTCGGGACAGGGGGCATAGAGACCCAGTACTTC
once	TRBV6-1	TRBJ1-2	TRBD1	CASSMGQRQTGYTF	TGTGCCAGCAGCATGGGACAGCGGCAAACTGGCTACACCTTC
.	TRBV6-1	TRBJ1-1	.	CASRAFRDGGTEAFF	TGTGCCAGCAGGGCATTTAGGGACGGCGGCACTGAAGCTTTCTTT
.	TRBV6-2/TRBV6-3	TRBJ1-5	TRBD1	CASGQGGFQPQHF	TGTGCCAGCGGACAGGGAGGTTTCCAGCCCCAGCATTTT
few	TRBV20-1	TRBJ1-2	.	CSASAQGHYGYTF	TGCAGTGCTAGTGCCCAGGGTCACTATGGCTACACCTTC
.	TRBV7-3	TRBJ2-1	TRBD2	CASSLVSGGAGEQFF	TGTGCCAGCAGCTTAGTTAGCGGGGGGGCGGGTGAGCAGTTCTTC
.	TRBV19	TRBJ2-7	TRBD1	CASSSRTGGYEQYF	TGTGCCAGTAGTTCCCGGACAGGGGGCTACGAGCAGTACTTC
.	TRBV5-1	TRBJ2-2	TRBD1	CASSNSQGADTGELFF	TGCGCCAGCAGCAACTCACAGGGGGCGGACACCGGGGAGCTGTTTTTT
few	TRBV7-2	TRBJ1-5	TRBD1	CASSSYGTGSQPQHF	TGTGCCAGCAGCTCTTACGGGACAGGCTCTCAGCCCCAGCATTTT
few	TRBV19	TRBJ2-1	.	CASSMSGGGPREQFF	TGTGCCAGTAGTATGTCCGGTGGCGGGCCCCGGGAGCAGTTCTTC
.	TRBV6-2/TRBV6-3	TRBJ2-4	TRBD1	CASSSGTGTNIQYF	TGTGCCAGCAGTTCCGGGACAGGGACAAACATTCAGTACTTC
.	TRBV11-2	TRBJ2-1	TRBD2	CASSLVSASGYYNEQFF	TGTGCCAGCAGCTTAGTCTCGGCTAGCGGTTACTACAATGAGCAGTTCTTC
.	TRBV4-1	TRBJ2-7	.	CASSHRVSGGYEQYF	TGCGCCAGCAGCCACCGGGTCTCCGGTGGATACGAGCAGTACTTC
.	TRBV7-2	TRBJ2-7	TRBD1	CASKYGTGLTYEQYF	TGTGCCAGCAAATACGGGACAGGTCTAACCTACGAGCAGTACTTC
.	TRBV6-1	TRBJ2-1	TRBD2	CASGLGTSEYNEQFF	TGTGCCAGCGGGCTTGGGACTAGCGAATACAATGAGCAGTTCTTC
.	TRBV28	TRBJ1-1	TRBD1	CATVRDRVTEAFF	TGTGCCACGGTGAGGGACAGGGTCACTGAAGCTTTCTTT
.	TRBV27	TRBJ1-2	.	CASSGSLQRGAWYGYTF	TGTGCCAGCAGTGGGTCGCTCCAACGGGGGGCATGGTATGGCTACACCTTC
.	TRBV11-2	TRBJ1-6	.	CASSNNSPLHF	TGTGCCAGCAGTAATAATTCACCCCTCCACTTT
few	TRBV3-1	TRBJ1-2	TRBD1	CASSQPTGNGGYTF	TGTGCCAGCAGCCAGCCGACAGGGAACGGTGGCTACACCTTC
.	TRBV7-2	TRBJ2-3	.	CASSLDRASTDTQYF	TGTGCCAGCAGCTTAGACAGGGCTAGCACAGATACGCAGTATTTT
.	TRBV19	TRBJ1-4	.	CASSPTGRREKLFF	TGTGCCAGTAGTCCCACAGGGAGACGGGAAAAACTGTTTTTT
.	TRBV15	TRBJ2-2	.	CATSRDSTGELFF	TGTGCCACCAGCAGAGATTCCACCGGGGAGCTGTTTTTT
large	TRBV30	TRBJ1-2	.	CAWSVQANYGYTF	TGTGCCTGGAGTGTACAAGCTAACTATGGCTACACCTTC
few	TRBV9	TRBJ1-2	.	CASSVGAGGYGYTF	TGTGCCAGCAGCGTAGGGGCTGGGGGCTATGGCTACACCTTC
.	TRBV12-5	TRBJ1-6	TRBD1	CASALYGGRGLDSYNSPLHF	TGTGCTAGTGCCCTGTATGGTGGCAGGGGGCTTGACTCCTATAATTCACCCCTCCACTTT
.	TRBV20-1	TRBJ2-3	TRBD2	CSAGGLAGLGTDTQYF	TGCAGTGCTGGGGGACTAGCGGGGCTCGGGACAGATACGCAGTATTTT
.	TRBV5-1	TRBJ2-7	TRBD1	CASSSGTGGEQYF	TGCGCCAGCAGCTCCGGGACAGGGGGCGAGCAGTACTTC
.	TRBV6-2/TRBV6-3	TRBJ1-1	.	CASSREWDTEAFF	TGTGCCAGCAGCCGAGAATGGGACACTGAAGCTTTCTTT
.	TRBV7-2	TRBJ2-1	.	CASSPRPEKQFF	TGTGCCAGCAGCCCTCGTCCAGAAAAGCAGTTCTTC
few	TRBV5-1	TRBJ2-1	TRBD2	CASSLVVGGGARNEQFF	TGCGCCAGCAGCTTGGTGGTCGGCGGGGGGGCGAGGAATGAGCAGTTCTTC
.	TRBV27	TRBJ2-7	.	CASSLGGQSYEQYF	TGTGCCAGCAGTTTAGGGGGGCAGAGTTACGAGCAGTACTTC
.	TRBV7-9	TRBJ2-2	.	CASTSGSANTGELFF	TGTGCCAGCACCTCAGGGTCCGCGAACACCGGGGAGCTGTTTTTT
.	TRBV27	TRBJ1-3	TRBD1	CASSFTDRGYNLGNTIYF	TGTGCCAGCAGTTTTACGGACAGGGGCTACAATTTGGGAAACACCATATATTTT
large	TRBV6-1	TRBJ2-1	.	CASSELPGFEQFF	TGTGCCAGCAGTGAACTCCCCGGGTTTGAGCAGTTCTTC
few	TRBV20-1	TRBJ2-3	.	CSAEGGGTTDTQYF	TGCAGTGCTGAAGGAGGGGGCACTACAGATACGCAGTATTTT
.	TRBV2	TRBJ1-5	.	CASSWEGRSNQPQHF	TGTGCCAGCAGTTGGGAGGGCAGGAGCAATCAGCCCCAGCATTTT
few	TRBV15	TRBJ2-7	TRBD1	CATSSRDRGLSSESNEQYF	TGTGCCACCAGCAGCCGGGACAGGGGTCTCTCTAGCGAATCTAACGAGCAGTACTTC